This T cell receptor beta chain was identified during a study of cytomegalovirus exposure and HLA in healthy donors. Primers for the PCR totalled 60 Vbeta and 13 Jbeta. Using immunoSEQ multiplex PCR, the repertoire was profiled, and TCRdb retains in-frame clones only, with some absent. The sample includes 230,000 or so clones, around nine tenths seen only once; the top ten take about 1.8%. The CDR3 runs to 16 residues. Trimming cost V 0 bases and J 0 bases, with 10 bases left between them. Germline lookup yields CDR1 SGHTA and CDR2 FQGTGA. This clone was recorded only once. What was sequenced was PBMCs. The clonotype originates from a girl under 10 years old in good health and CMV-seronegative. V gene TRBV7-3 combines with J gene TRBJ2-3, with D perhaps TRBD1 (5 bases). The CDR3 is CASSLTGHRSTDTQYF. The CDR3 DNA reads as TGTGCCAGCAGCTTAACGGGGCACCGAAGCACAGATACGCAGTATTTT.